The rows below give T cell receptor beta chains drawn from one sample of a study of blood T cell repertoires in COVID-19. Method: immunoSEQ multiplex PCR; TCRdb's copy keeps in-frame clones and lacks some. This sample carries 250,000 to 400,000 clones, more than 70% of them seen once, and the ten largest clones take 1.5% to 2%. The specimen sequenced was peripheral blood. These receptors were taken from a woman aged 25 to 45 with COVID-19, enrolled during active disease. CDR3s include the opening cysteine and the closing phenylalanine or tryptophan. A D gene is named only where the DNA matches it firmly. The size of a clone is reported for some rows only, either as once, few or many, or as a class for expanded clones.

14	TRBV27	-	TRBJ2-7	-	CASSYREGAYEQYF	TGTGCCAGCAGCTACAGAGAGGGGGCCTACGAGCAGTACTTC
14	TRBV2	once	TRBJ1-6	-	CASSQYSYNSPLHF	TGTGCCAGCAGTCAGTATTCGTATAATTCACCCCTCCACTTT
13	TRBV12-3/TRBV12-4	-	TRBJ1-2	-	CASSLSGGYGYTF	TGTGCCAGCAGTTTGTCCGGGGGCTATGGCTACACCTTC
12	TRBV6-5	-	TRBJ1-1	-	CASSGVTPEAFF	TGTGCCAGCTCCGGGGTGACGCCTGAAGCTTTCTTT
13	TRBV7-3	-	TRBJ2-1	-	CASSFQGFDEQFF	TGTGCCAGCAGCTTTCAGGGGTTCGATGAGCAGTTCTTC
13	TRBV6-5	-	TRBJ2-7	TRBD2	CASTLGGRYEQYF	TGTGCCAGCACCTTGGGGGGGAGGTACGAGCAGTACTTC
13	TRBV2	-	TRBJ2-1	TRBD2	CASRLAGGQEQFF	TGTGCCAGCAGGTTAGCGGGGGGGCAGGAGCAGTTCTTC
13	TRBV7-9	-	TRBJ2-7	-	CASSFGQDYEQYF	TGTGCCAGCAGCTTCGGTCAGGACTACGAGCAGTACTTC
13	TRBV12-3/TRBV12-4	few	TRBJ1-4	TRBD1	CASQGDSTEKLFF	TGTGCCAGCCAGGGGGACAGCACCGAAAAACTGTTTTTT
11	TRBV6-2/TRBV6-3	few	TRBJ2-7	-	CASSPRYEQYF	TGTGCCAGCAGCCCCAGGTACGAGCAGTACTTC
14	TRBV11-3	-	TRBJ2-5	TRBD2	CASSTLAGGETQYF	TGTGCCAGCAGCACTCTAGCGGGGGGGGAGACCCAGTACTTC
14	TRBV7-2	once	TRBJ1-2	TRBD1	CASSPGTARYGYTF	TGTGCCAGCAGCCCCGGGACAGCGCGCTATGGCTACACCTTC
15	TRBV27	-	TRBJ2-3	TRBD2	CASSSGLATLDTQYF	TGTGCCAGCAGTTCTGGACTAGCTACGCTCGATACGCAGTATTTT
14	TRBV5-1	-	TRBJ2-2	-	CASSLAATGRELFF	TGCGCCAGCAGCTTGGCGGCGACAGGTCGGGAGCTGTTTTTT
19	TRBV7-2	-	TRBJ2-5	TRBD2	CASSWPLRLAGAPQETQYF	TGTGCCAGCAGCTGGCCCCTCCGACTAGCGGGGGCTCCCCAAGAGACCCAGTACTTC
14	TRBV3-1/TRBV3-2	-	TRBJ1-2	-	CASSQGQGPDGYTF	TGTGCCAGCAGCCAAGGTCAGGGGCCCGATGGCTACACCTTC
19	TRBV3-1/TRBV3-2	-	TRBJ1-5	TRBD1	CASSQDSGTGGKFCQPQHF	TGTGCCAGCAGCCAAGATAGCGGGACAGGGGGCAAATTTTGTCAGCCCCAGCATTTT
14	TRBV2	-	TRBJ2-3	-	CAERAGAHTDTQYF	TGTGCCGAGCGGGCGGGGGCCCACACAGATACGCAGTATTTT
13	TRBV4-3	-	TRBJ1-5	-	CASSRKEGQPQHF	TGCGCCAGCAGCCGTAAGGAGGGTCAGCCCCAGCATTTT
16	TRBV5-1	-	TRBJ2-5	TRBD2	CASSSGLAPGAETQYF	TGCGCCAGCAGCTCGGGACTAGCTCCCGGAGCGGAGACCCAGTACTTC
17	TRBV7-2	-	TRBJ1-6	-	CASSRRGGAYLNSPLHF	TGTGCCAGCAGCCGCCGGGGAGGGGCCTACCTCAATTCACCCCTCCACTTT
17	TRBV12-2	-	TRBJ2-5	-	CASRSKGRGPDQETQYF	TGTGCAAGTCGCTCAAAGGGCAGGGGACCGGATCAAGAGACCCAGTACTTC
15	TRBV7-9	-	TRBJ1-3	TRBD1	CASSLEGAVGNTIYF	TGTGCCAGCAGCTTAGAGGGGGCGGTTGGAAACACCATATATTTT
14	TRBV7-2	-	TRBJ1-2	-	CASSLGRQDYGYTF	TGTGCCAGCAGCTTAGGCAGGCAAGACTATGGCTACACCTTC
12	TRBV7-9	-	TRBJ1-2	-	CASSFGTSGYTF	TGTGCCAGCAGCTTTGGGACATCTGGCTACACCTTC
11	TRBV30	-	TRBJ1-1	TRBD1	CAWRRTGEAFF	TGTGCCTGGAGGCGGACAGGGGAAGCTTTCTTT
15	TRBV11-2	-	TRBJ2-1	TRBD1	CASSPRDRGFNEQFF	TGTGCCAGCAGCCCCCGGGACAGGGGTTTTAATGAGCAGTTCTTC
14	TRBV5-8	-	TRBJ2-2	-	CASSPFRAPGELFF	TGTGCCAGCAGCCCCTTCAGGGCCCCCGGGGAGCTGTTTTTT
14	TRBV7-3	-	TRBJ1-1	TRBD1	CASSQGGGNTEAFF	TGTGCCAGCAGCCAGGGGGGCGGTAACACTGAAGCTTTCTTT
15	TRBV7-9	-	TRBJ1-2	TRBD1	CASSLRAQGARGYTF	TGTGCCAGCAGCTTACGAGCACAGGGGGCTCGTGGCTACACCTTC
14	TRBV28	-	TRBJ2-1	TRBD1	CASSREHRGNEQFF	TGTGCCAGCAGTCGAGAGCACAGGGGTAATGAGCAGTTCTTC
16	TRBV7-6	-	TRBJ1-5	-	CASSALGGADNQPQHF	TGTGCCAGCAGCGCTTTAGGTGGGGCAGACAATCAGCCCCAGCATTTT
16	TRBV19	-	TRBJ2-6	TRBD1	CASTIGTASGANVLTF	TGTGCCAGTACGATAGGGACAGCCTCTGGGGCCAACGTCCTGACTTTC
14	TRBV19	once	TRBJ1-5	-	CASSTRTVNQPQHF	TGTGCCAGTAGTACTCGGACAGTAAATCAGCCCCAGCATTTT
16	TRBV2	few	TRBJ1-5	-	CASSTPGIDSNQPQHF	TGTGCCAGCAGTACTCCAGGGATAGATAGCAATCAGCCCCAGCATTTT
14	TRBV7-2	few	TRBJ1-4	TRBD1	CASSSTGGNEKLFF	TGTGCCAGCAGCTCGACAGGGGGGAATGAAAAACTGTTTTTT
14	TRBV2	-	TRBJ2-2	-	CASTPGGVTGELFF	TGTGCCAGCACCCCAGGAGGGGTCACCGGGGAGCTGTTTTTT
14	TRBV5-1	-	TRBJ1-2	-	CASSFEGPPYGYTF	TGCGCCAGCAGCTTTGAGGGTCCCCCATATGGCTACACCTTC
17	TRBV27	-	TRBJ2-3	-	CASSPLDRDPSTDTQYF	TGTGCCAGCAGTCCCCTAGACAGAGATCCAAGCACAGATACGCAGTATTTT
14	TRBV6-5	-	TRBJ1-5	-	CASRWTAANQPQHF	TGTGCCAGCAGGTGGACAGCGGCCAATCAGCCCCAGCATTTT
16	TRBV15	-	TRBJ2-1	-	CATSRDLRGSYNEQFF	TGTGCCACCAGCAGAGATCTCCGGGGGTCCTACAATGAGCAGTTCTTC
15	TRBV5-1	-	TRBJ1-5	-	CASSLLGEGNQPQHF	TGCGCCAGCAGCTTGCTTGGGGAGGGGAATCAGCCCCAGCATTTT
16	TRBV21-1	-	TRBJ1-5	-	CASSKAAGPSNQPQHF	TGTGCCAGCAGCAAAGCGGCGGGGCCCAGCAATCAGCCCCAGCATTTT